The source of this T cell receptor beta chain is a study of early T cells in non-severe SARS-CoV-2 infection. The table lists this clonotype with many counts. Using its own MiXCR run on the 5' RACE reads, TCRdb lists one record per CDR3 protein. The table includes more than 65,000 distinct CDR3 sequences, about an eighth detected once. The V gene end was trimmed by 5 bases and the J gene end by 1 base; junction bases not matched to a gene: 11. Looked up from germline, CDR1 is SGHAT and CDR2 is FQNNGV. The CDR3 loop spans 17 amino acids. The sequencing sample was made of whole blood. The TCR comes from an adult who was a healthcare worker with PCR-confirmed SARS-CoV-2 infection or an uninfected control (not recorded which). V and J are TRBV11-2 and TRBJ2-4; 7 bases are shared with TRBD1. CDR3 DNA sequence: TGTGCCAGCAGCACGCTTACAGGGGTGAAGGCCAAAAACATTCAGTACTTC. Its protein product is CASSTLTGVKAKNIQYF.